The rows below give T cell receptor beta chains drawn from one sample of a study of blood T cell repertoires in COVID-19. Sequencing used immunoSEQ multiplex PCR; TCRdb keeps in-frame clones, though not all of them. The sample lists more than 110,000 clones, 84% occurring once. The material sequenced was peripheral blood. These receptor sequences come from a human donor in a cohort sampled during active COVID-19. The CDR3 runs from the conserved cysteine through the conserved F or W. The D gene is left open where the match is weak. Clone size is stated in some rows and not others, as once, few, many or a class when expanded.

cdr3_nt: TGTGCCAGCAGTGCACTCACTAGCGGGGTGCTCTCGAACACCGGGGAGCTGTTTTTT
cdr3_aa: CASSALTSGVLSNTGELFF
v_call: TRBV6-1
j_call: TRBJ2-2
d_call: TRBD2
clone_size: -

cdr3_nt: TGTGCCAGCAGCGTAGAAGGGACAGGGAGCACAGATACGCAGTATTTT
cdr3_aa: CASSVEGTGSTDTQYF
v_call: TRBV9
j_call: TRBJ2-3
d_call: TRBD1
clone_size: once

cdr3_nt: TGCGCCAGCAGTCAAGTGATCCCCAGGGTGAACACTGAAGCTTTCTTT
cdr3_aa: CASSQVIPRVNTEAFF
v_call: TRBV23-1
j_call: TRBJ1-1
d_call: -
clone_size: -

cdr3_nt: TGTGCCAGCAGCAATCGACAGTTTCCCACCGGGGAGCTGTTTTTT
cdr3_aa: CASSNRQFPTGELFF
v_call: TRBV5-6
j_call: TRBJ2-2
d_call: -
clone_size: -

cdr3_nt: TGTGCCAGCAGCCAAGCGGCTTCAGGGAGGACTGAAGCTTTCTTT
cdr3_aa: CASSQAASGRTEAFF
v_call: TRBV4-2
j_call: TRBJ1-1
d_call: -
clone_size: few

cdr3_nt: TGTGCCAGCAGCTTAACTGCCTTAACTTCGGGTGGCTACACCTTC
cdr3_aa: CASSLTALTSGGYTF
v_call: TRBV7-9
j_call: TRBJ1-2
d_call: -
clone_size: -

cdr3_nt: TGCGCCAGCAGCTTTACAGGGGCGCTTAACACCGGGGAGCTGTTTTTT
cdr3_aa: CASSFTGALNTGELFF
v_call: TRBV5-1
j_call: TRBJ2-2
d_call: TRBD1
clone_size: once

cdr3_nt: TGTGCCAGCAGCCCCATTGGGGGGACGAACACCGGGGAGCTGTTTTTT
cdr3_aa: CASSPIGGTNTGELFF
v_call: TRBV9
j_call: TRBJ2-2
d_call: -
clone_size: -

cdr3_nt: TGTGCCAGTAGTATTGGGGGGACGGATTTGAACACTGAAGCTTTCTTT
cdr3_aa: CASSIGGTDLNTEAFF
v_call: TRBV19
j_call: TRBJ1-1
d_call: -
clone_size: -

cdr3_nt: TGTGCCAGCTCGGACAGGGGCTATGGCTACACCTTC
cdr3_aa: CASSDRGYGYTF
v_call: TRBV6-5
j_call: TRBJ1-2
d_call: TRBD1
clone_size: -

cdr3_nt: TGTGCCAGCAAAATAAAAAACACTGAAGCTTTCTTT
cdr3_aa: CASKIKNTEAFF
v_call: TRBV6-6
j_call: TRBJ1-1
d_call: -
clone_size: -

cdr3_nt: TGCGCCAGCAGCCAAGATTACAGGGGGCCTCGAGAAAAACTGTTTTTT
cdr3_aa: CASSQDYRGPREKLFF
v_call: TRBV4-3
j_call: TRBJ1-4
d_call: TRBD1
clone_size: -

cdr3_nt: TGCGCCAGCAGCCAACTTCGGACAGGTAATCAGCCCCAGCATTTT
cdr3_aa: CASSQLRTGNQPQHF
v_call: TRBV4-1
j_call: TRBJ1-5
d_call: TRBD1
clone_size: -

cdr3_nt: TGTGCCAGTAGTATAGATCGGGGGGATGAGCAGCTCTTC
cdr3_aa: CASSIDRGDEQLF
v_call: TRBV19
j_call: TRBJ2-1
d_call: TRBD2
clone_size: -

cdr3_nt: TGTGCCAGCAGCCTCTCCCGCACACGCCTTCAACTCAGGGAACAAGAGACCCAGTACTTC
cdr3_aa: CASSLSRTRLQLREQETQYF
v_call: TRBV6-6
j_call: TRBJ2-5
d_call: -
clone_size: -

cdr3_nt: TGTGCCAGCAGTCCCAACAGGGGGGCGCTTACCGGGGAGCTGTTTTTT
cdr3_aa: CASSPNRGALTGELFF
v_call: TRBV2
j_call: TRBJ2-2
d_call: TRBD1
clone_size: -

cdr3_nt: TGTGCCAGCAGCTCTAGCGGGGGGAATTCTGGGGAGCTGTTTTTT
cdr3_aa: CASSSSGGNSGELFF
v_call: TRBV9
j_call: TRBJ2-2
d_call: TRBD2
clone_size: -

cdr3_nt: TGTGCCAGCAGCCATTTTACAGGGGCCCAAGAGCAGTTCTTC
cdr3_aa: CASSHFTGAQEQFF
v_call: TRBV4-2
j_call: TRBJ2-1
d_call: TRBD1
clone_size: -

cdr3_nt: TGTGCCAGCAGCTCACAGGGACTAGCGGGGGGTAACAATGAGCAGTTCTTC
cdr3_aa: CASSSQGLAGGNNEQFF
v_call: TRBV7-3
j_call: TRBJ2-1
d_call: TRBD2
clone_size: -

cdr3_nt: TGTGCCAGCAGCCATAGCGGGGGTGCAGTCAAGCAGTATTTT
cdr3_aa: CASSHSGGAVKQYF
v_call: TRBV5-4
j_call: TRBJ2-3
d_call: TRBD2
clone_size: -

cdr3_nt: TGTGCCAGCTCTCCCCTGCCAGAAACATATGGCTACACCTTC
cdr3_aa: CASSPLPETYGYTF
v_call: TRBV18
j_call: TRBJ1-2
d_call: -
clone_size: -

cdr3_nt: TGTGCCAGCAGTGAAATGGGGTGGGGACTTCGTAATTCACCCCTCCACTTT
cdr3_aa: CASSEMGWGLRNSPLHF
v_call: TRBV2
j_call: TRBJ1-6
d_call: -
clone_size: -

cdr3_nt: TGTGCCAGCAGCCCCCGGACAGCCTCTGGAAACACCATATATTTT
cdr3_aa: CASSPRTASGNTIYF
v_call: TRBV4-2
j_call: TRBJ1-3
d_call: -
clone_size: once

cdr3_nt: TGCGCCAGCAGCACGAGCGGGGGGGCCTTCGAGCAGTACTTC
cdr3_aa: CASSTSGGAFEQYF
v_call: TRBV5-1
j_call: TRBJ2-7
d_call: TRBD2
clone_size: -

cdr3_nt: TGTGCCAGCAGTTCCCAACCGACAGGGCCCGGCTCCTACGAGCAGTACTTC
cdr3_aa: CASSSQPTGPGSYEQYF
v_call: TRBV7-2
j_call: TRBJ2-7
d_call: TRBD1
clone_size: -

cdr3_nt: TGTGCCAGCAAAGGACATATGAACACTGAAGCTTTCTTT
cdr3_aa: CASKGHMNTEAFF
v_call: TRBV6-5
j_call: TRBJ1-1
d_call: -
clone_size: -

cdr3_nt: TGTGCCAGCAGTTTGGGGGGACTTATCACCGGGGAGCTGTTTTTT
cdr3_aa: CASSLGGLITGELFF
v_call: TRBV28
j_call: TRBJ2-2
d_call: -
clone_size: once

cdr3_nt: TGCGCCAGCACACGCAGGGGCACCACCGGGGAGCTGTTTTTT
cdr3_aa: CASTRRGTTGELFF
v_call: TRBV5-1
j_call: TRBJ2-2
d_call: -
clone_size: -

cdr3_nt: TGTGCCAGCAGCTTGCGGACAGGACACGAGACCCAGTACTTC
cdr3_aa: CASSLRTGHETQYF
v_call: TRBV5-6
j_call: TRBJ2-5
d_call: TRBD1
clone_size: -

cdr3_nt: TGTGCCAGCAGCTTATCCCCACAGGGGAGGAATGAGCAGTTCTTC
cdr3_aa: CASSLSPQGRNEQFF
v_call: TRBV7-2
j_call: TRBJ2-1
d_call: -
clone_size: -

cdr3_nt: TGTGCCAGCAGTGCTGGACAGGGTACTGAAGCTTTCTTT
cdr3_aa: CASSAGQGTEAFF
v_call: TRBV2
j_call: TRBJ1-1
d_call: TRBD1
clone_size: -

cdr3_nt: TGTGCCAGTAGTATTTCATTTCCCGCTAGCGGGGGCCAAGAGACCCAGTACTTC
cdr3_aa: CASSISFPASGGQETQYF
v_call: TRBV19
j_call: TRBJ2-5
d_call: TRBD2
clone_size: -

cdr3_nt: TGTGCCAGCAGTAGGAGCTACGAGCAGTACTTC
cdr3_aa: CASSRSYEQYF
v_call: TRBV6-6
j_call: TRBJ2-7
d_call: -
clone_size: -

cdr3_nt: TGCGCCAGCAGTGACCGAGCGGGGGCGGTACAAGAGACCCAGTACTTC
cdr3_aa: CASSDRAGAVQETQYF
v_call: TRBV10-2
j_call: TRBJ2-5
d_call: TRBD2
clone_size: -

cdr3_nt: TGTGCCAGTAGTTACAGGGGCTTAGTAGGATCTGAAGCTTTCTTT
cdr3_aa: CASSYRGLVGSEAFF
v_call: TRBV19
j_call: TRBJ1-1
d_call: TRBD1
clone_size: -

cdr3_nt: TGTGCCAGCAGTTACGGGATAGCGGGGGTCTCCCAAGAGACCCAGTACTTC
cdr3_aa: CASSYGIAGVSQETQYF
v_call: TRBV6-2/TRBV6-3
j_call: TRBJ2-5
d_call: TRBD2
clone_size: -

cdr3_nt: TGTGCCACCTCCGGGACAGGGAATGGTGGCTACACCTTC
cdr3_aa: CATSGTGNGGYTF
v_call: TRBV24-1
j_call: TRBJ1-2
d_call: TRBD1
clone_size: few

cdr3_nt: TGTGCCAGCAGTTGGACAGGGAACACTGAAGCTTTCTTT
cdr3_aa: CASSWTGNTEAFF
v_call: TRBV6-5
j_call: TRBJ1-1
d_call: TRBD1
clone_size: few

cdr3_nt: TGTGCCATCAGATCAGACAGGGGGACCACTGAAGCTTTCTTT
cdr3_aa: CAIRSDRGTTEAFF
v_call: TRBV10-3
j_call: TRBJ1-1
d_call: TRBD1
clone_size: -

cdr3_nt: TGTGCCAGCAGTTCTAGCGGGGGGGGAACCTACGAGCAGTACTTC
cdr3_aa: CASSSSGGGTYEQYF
v_call: TRBV28
j_call: TRBJ2-7
d_call: TRBD2
clone_size: once

cdr3_nt: TGTGCCAGCAGCCACAGGGTTAACTATGGCTACACCTTC
cdr3_aa: CASSHRVNYGYTF
v_call: TRBV27
j_call: TRBJ1-2
d_call: -
clone_size: -

cdr3_nt: TGTGCCAGCAGTTACCGGACACCCCTAGGAGAGCAGTACTTC
cdr3_aa: CASSYRTPLGEQYF
v_call: TRBV6-5
j_call: TRBJ2-7
d_call: -
clone_size: -

cdr3_nt: TGTGCCAGCAGCTTCTGGGCAACCGATCGGAATTCACCCCTCCACTTT
cdr3_aa: CASSFWATDRNSPLHF
v_call: TRBV5-6
j_call: TRBJ1-6
d_call: -
clone_size: -

cdr3_nt: TGTGCCAGCAGTCCTCCGGTCCTTAATGAAAAACTGTTTTTT
cdr3_aa: CASSPPVLNEKLFF
v_call: TRBV28
j_call: TRBJ1-4
d_call: -
clone_size: -

cdr3_nt: TGTGCCAGCAGCCCCGGGACAGGGGGCTCCTACGAGCAGTACTTC
cdr3_aa: CASSPGTGGSYEQYF
v_call: TRBV11-3
j_call: TRBJ2-7
d_call: TRBD1
clone_size: -

cdr3_nt: TGCGCCAGCAGCTTGCAGGGGATCTCTGGAAACACCATATATTTT
cdr3_aa: CASSLQGISGNTIYF
v_call: TRBV5-1
j_call: TRBJ1-3
d_call: -
clone_size: once

cdr3_nt: TGTGCCAGCAGCCCCGGGTCCCACTACAATGAGCAGTTCTTC
cdr3_aa: CASSPGSHYNEQFF
v_call: TRBV9
j_call: TRBJ2-1
d_call: -
clone_size: -